This T cell receptor (beta chain) was identified during a study of cytomegalovirus exposure and HLA in healthy donors. Whole-study results and caveats: TCR beta V- and J-gene trimming was later associated with a missense DCLRE1C variant. Rare TCR sequences dominated, though some public TCRs recurred in many donors. In an earlier analysis, about 87% or about 30%: the productive usage of most TCR beta V segments.

Details on this clone: Its antigen is currently unknown.

Germline loops: CDR1 SGHTA, CDR2 FQGNSA. This CDR3 region has 16 residues. V shed 3 bases and J 4 bases; nucleotides not matched to a gene: 3. The PCR was carried out with 60 Vbeta primers and 13 Jbeta primers. Under the authors' procedure: In a later analysis, some 11 million of 65 million to 90 million unique beta chains occurred in at least two donors. The method was immunoSEQ multiplex PCR; TCRdb's version includes in-frame clones alone and lacks a portion of them. V and J calls and clone size are given by that table; D and trimming were obtained from the DNA. The sample has over 65,000 clones; approximately 81% are singletons.

The sequenced material came from PBMCs. This clonotype was obtained from a woman younger than 45 in good health and CMV-seropositive. V is TRBV7-2 and J is TRBJ2-2, with 12 bases fitting TRBD2. The CDR3 bases are TGTGCCAGCAGCTTCGGACTAGCGGGAATCACCGGGGAGCTGTTTTTT. Its protein product is CASSFGLAGITGELFF. Combining the CDR3 with reference TRBV7-2 and TRBJ2-2 gives the whole variable domain GAGVSQSPSNKVTEKGKDVELRCDPISGHTALYWYRQSLGQGLEFLIYFQGNSAPDKSGLPSDRFSAERTGGSVSTLTIQRTQQEDSAVYLCASSFGLAGITGELFFGEGSRLTVL.